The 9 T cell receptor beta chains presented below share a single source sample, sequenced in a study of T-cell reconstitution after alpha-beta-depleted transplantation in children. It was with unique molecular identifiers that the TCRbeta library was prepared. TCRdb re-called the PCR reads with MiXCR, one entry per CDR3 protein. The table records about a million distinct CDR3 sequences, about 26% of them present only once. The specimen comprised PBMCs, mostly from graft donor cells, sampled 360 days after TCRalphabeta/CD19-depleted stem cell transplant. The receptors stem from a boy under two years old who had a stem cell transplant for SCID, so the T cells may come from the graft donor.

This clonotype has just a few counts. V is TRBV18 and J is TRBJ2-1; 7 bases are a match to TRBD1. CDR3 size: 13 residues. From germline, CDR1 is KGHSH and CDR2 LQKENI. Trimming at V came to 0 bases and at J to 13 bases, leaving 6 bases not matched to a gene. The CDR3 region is CASSPPGRGHQFF. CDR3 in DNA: TGTGCCAGCTCACCACCGGGAAGGGGGCACCAGTTCTTC.

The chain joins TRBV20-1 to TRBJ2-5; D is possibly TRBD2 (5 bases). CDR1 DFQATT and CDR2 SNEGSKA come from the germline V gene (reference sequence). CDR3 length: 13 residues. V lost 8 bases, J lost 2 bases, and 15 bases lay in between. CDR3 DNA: TGCAGTTCGGACTCGATCCTTCAAGAGACCCAGTACTTC. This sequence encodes CSSDSILQETQYF.

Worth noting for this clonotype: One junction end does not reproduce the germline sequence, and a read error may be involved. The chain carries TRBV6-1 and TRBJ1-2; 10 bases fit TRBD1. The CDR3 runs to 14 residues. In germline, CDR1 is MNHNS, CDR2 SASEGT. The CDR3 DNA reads TGTGCCAGCAGTAGTCCGGGGGACAGGGGTCTATCTCTTTTC. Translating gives CASSSPGDRGLSLF.

The CDR3 DNA reads as TGTGCCAGCATCGCCCAGAGGGTCAGCGGGGGCTGGGCAGATACGCAGTATTTT. It is translated as CASIAQRVSGGWADTQYF. The chain combines TRBV6-2 or TRBV6-3 with TRBJ2-3; 8 nucleotides line up with TRBD2. CDR1 MNHEY and CDR2 SVGEGT come from the germline V gene. The V segment lost 7 bases and the J segment 4 bases; nucleotides outside the gene matches: 19. The CDR3 spans 18 residues.

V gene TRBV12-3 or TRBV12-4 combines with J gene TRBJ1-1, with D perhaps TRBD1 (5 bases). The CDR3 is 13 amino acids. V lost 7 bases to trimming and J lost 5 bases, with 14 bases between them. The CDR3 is CASKRSRTTEAFF. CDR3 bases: TGTGCCAGCAAGCGGTCACGGACAACTGAAGCTTTCTTT.

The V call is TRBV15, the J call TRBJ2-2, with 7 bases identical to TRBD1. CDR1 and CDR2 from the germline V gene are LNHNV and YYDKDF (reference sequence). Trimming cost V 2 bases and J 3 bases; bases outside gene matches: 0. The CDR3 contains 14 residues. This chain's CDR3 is CATSRQGDTGELFF. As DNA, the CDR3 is TGTGCCACCAGCAGACAGGGGGACACCGGGGAGCTGTTTTTT.

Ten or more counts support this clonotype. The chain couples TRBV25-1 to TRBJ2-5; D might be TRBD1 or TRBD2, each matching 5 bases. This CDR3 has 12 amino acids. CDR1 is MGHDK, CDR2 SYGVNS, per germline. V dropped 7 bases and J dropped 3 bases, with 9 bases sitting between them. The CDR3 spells CASKRGEETQYF. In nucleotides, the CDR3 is TGTGCCAGCAAAAGAGGGGAAGAGACCCAGTACTTC. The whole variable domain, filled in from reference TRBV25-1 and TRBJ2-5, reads EADIYQTPRYLVIGTGKKITLECSQTMGHDKMYWYQQDPGMELHLIHYSYGVNSTEKGDLSSESTVSRIRTEHFPLTLESARPSHTSQYLCASKRGEETQYFGPGTRLLVL.

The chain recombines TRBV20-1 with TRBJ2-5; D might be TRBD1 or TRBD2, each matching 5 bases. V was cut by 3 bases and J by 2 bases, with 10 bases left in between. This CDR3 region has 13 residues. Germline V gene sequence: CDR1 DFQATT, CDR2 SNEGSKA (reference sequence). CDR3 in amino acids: CSARGEGQETQYF. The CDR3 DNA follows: TGCAGTGCTAGGGGAGAGGGGCAAGAGACCCAGTACTTC.

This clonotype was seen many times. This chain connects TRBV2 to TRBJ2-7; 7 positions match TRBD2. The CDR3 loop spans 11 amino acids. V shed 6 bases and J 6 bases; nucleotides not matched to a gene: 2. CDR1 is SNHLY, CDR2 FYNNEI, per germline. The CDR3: CASRGGSEQYF. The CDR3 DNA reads TGTGCCAGCAGGGGGGGGTCCGAGCAGTACTTC.